These T cell receptor beta chains were read from a single sample in a study of naive and memory T cell subsets. TCRdb processed the 5' RACE reads anew with MiXCR; each CDR3 protein has one entry. The repertoire holds about 60,000 distinct CDR3 sequences, under 10% seen once, with under 25% in the top ten. Receptors were obtained from a female donor in good health. The CDR3 runs from the conserved cysteine through the conserved F or W. A D gene is named only where the DNA matches it firmly. Only some rows state a clone size, as once, few, many or a class for expanded clones.

many	TRBV28	TRBJ2-2	NA	14	TGTGCCAGCAGACGCAGGGGCGGCACCGGGGAGCTGTTTTTT	CASRRRGGTGELFF
few	TRBV12-3/TRBV12-4	TRBJ1-1	NA	11	TGTGCCAGCACCGCCCAGTGGGAAGCTTTCTTT	CASTAQWEAFF
few	TRBV4-2	TRBJ1-5	NA	15	TGTGCCAGCAGCCCCGAGACTTTTAGCAATCAGCCCCAGCATTTT	CASSPETFSNQPQHF
many	TRBV29-1	TRBJ2-3	TRBD2	15	TGCAGCGTTGCCCTAGCGGGGGGTACGGCAGATACGCAGTATTTT	CSVALAGGTADTQYF
many	TRBV7-2	TRBJ2-1	TRBD2	16	TGTGCCAGCAGCTCCCGAACTAGCGGGAGATACAATGAGCAGTTCTTC	CASSSRTSGRYNEQFF
few	TRBV18	TRBJ2-7	NA	12	TGTGCCAGCTCACCCGAATCCTACGAGCAGTACTTC	CASSPESYEQYF
NA	TRBV2	TRBJ1-2	NA	15	TGTGCCAGCAGATCTATGGTCGTGACTACCTATGGCTACACCTTC	CASRSMVVTTYGYTF
many	TRBV13	TRBJ1-6	NA	15	TGTGCCAGCAGCTTAGGGAACGCATTTAATTCACCCCTCCACTTT	CASSLGNAFNSPLHF
few	TRBV28	TRBJ1-6	TRBD1	16	TGTGCCAGCACCTACAGGTTGGGACAGGGGAATTCACCCCTCCACTTT	CASTYRLGQGNSPLHF
few	TRBV7-9	TRBJ2-2	NA	17	TGTGCCAGCAGCTCGCAATGGACCGTGGCGAACACCGGGGAGCTGTTTTTT	CASSSQWTVANTGELFF
NA	TRBV4-2	TRBJ1-4	NA	14	TGTGCCAGCAGCCCCAGCGCAACTAATGAAAAACTGTTTTTT	CASSPSATNEKLFF
few	TRBV11-2	TRBJ2-3	NA	13	TGTGCCAGCAGCTCCCCGACAAGCGACACGCAGTATTTT	CASSSPTSDTQYF
few	TRBV6-5	TRBJ2-2	NA	13	TGTGCCAGCAGTCGTTCTATCACCGGGGAGCTGTTTTTT	CASSRSITGELFF
many	TRBV25-1	TRBJ1-5	NA	15	TGTGCCAGCAGTGAAGCTACAGGGAGCAATCAGCCCCAGCATTTT	CASSEATGSNQPQHF
many	TRBV7-9	TRBJ2-5	TRBD1	17	TGTGCCAGCAGCTTAGTAGGGGGACAGGGGCGACAAGAGACCCAGTACTTC	CASSLVGGQGRQETQYF
many	TRBV6-5	TRBJ2-7	NA	18	TGTGCCAGCAGTTACTCGAGGTCTAGGACAGTACTGACCTACGAGCAGTACTTC	CASSYSRSRTVLTYEQYF
many	TRBV7-9	TRBJ1-1	NA	13	TGTGCCAGCAGCTTAACCCGGATCACTGAAGCTTTCTTT	CASSLTRITEAFF
NA	TRBV6-1	TRBJ1-2	TRBD1	15	TGTGCCAGCAGTGAAAGGGTAGACAGGGAAAGTGGCTACACCTTC	CASSERVDRESGYTF
few	TRBV25-1	TRBJ2-2	NA	15	TGTGCCAGCAGAAGCGACAGTGCGAACACCGGGGAGCTGTTTTTT	CASRSDSANTGELFF
NA	TRBV20-1	TRBJ2-7	TRBD2	14	TGCAGTGCTAGACCGGGACTAGCGGGAGAAGAGCAGTACTTC	CSARPGLAGEEQYF
few	TRBV27	TRBJ1-5	NA	17	TGTGCCAGCAGTTCTTTATTTGGGGAGGGGAGGAATCAGCCCCAGCATTTT	CASSSLFGEGRNQPQHF
NA	TRBV6-1	TRBJ1-5	NA	15	TGTGCCAGCAGTGAAATGACGGAGAGCAATCAGCCCCAGCATTTT	CASSEMTESNQPQHF
NA	TRBV9	TRBJ2-7	TRBD2	14	TGTGCCAGCAGCGTGGGGACTAACTCCTACGAGCAGTACTTC	CASSVGTNSYEQYF
many	TRBV12-3/TRBV12-4	TRBJ2-7	NA	15	TGTGCCAGCAGTCCGGGACTTATTCTTCTCTACGAGCAGTACTTC	CASSPGLILLYEQYF
NA	TRBV7-9	TRBJ2-2	NA	13	TGTGCCAGCAGCCCAGGGTTCACCGGGGAGCTGTTTTTT	CASSPGFTGELFF
NA	TRBV6-1	TRBJ2-1	TRBD2	15	TGTGCCAGCAGTCTTCTAGCGGAGCTTTACAATGAGCAGTTCTTC	CASSLLAELYNEQFF
NA	TRBV18	TRBJ2-7	NA	14	TGTGCCAGCTCACCAGCCAGGAATGCCTACGAGCAGTACTTC	CASSPARNAYEQYF
many	TRBV6-5	TRBJ2-1	NA	16	TGTGCCAGCAGTTACAGTCAGGGAGCCTCCTACAATGAGCAGTTCTTC	CASSYSQGASYNEQFF
NA	TRBV9	TRBJ2-7	NA	13	TGTGCCAGCAGCGTAGGACAGTCCTACGAGCAGTACTTC	CASSVGQSYEQYF
NA	TRBV12-5	TRBJ2-5	TRBD1	17	TGTGCTAGTGGTTTGGCTGGACAGGGGGCGATTGAGGAGACCCAGTACTTC	CASGLAGQGAIEETQYF
NA	TRBV3-1	TRBJ1-2	NA	15	TGTGCCAGCAGCCGCGGGGCAGCAGGGCCAGGAGGCTACACCTTC	CASSRGAAGPGGYTF
few	TRBV18	TRBJ2-5	NA	14	TGTGCCAGCTCACCGACAGAACGCCAAGAGACCCAGTACTTC	CASSPTERQETQYF
many	TRBV7-8	TRBJ2-7	NA	16	TGTGCCAGCAGCTTAGCGGGGGGGCAGGGGGGCTACGAGCAGTACTTC	CASSLAGGQGGYEQYF
few	TRBV18	TRBJ1-1	NA	13	TGTGCCAGCTCAAACCAGGGTCTCCACGAAGCTTTCTTT	CASSNQGLHEAFF
NA	TRBV7-2	TRBJ1-1	NA	13	TGTGCCAGCAGCTTAGGGGGGTTCACTGAAGCTTTCTTT	CASSLGGFTEAFF
few	TRBV6-5	TRBJ2-7	TRBD2	15	TGTGCCAGCAGTTACCGGGGACTAGGCTCTAACGAGCAGTACTTC	CASSYRGLGSNEQYF
NA	TRBV29-1	TRBJ2-3	TRBD2	18	TGCAGCGTCGACCCCACTAGCGGGGGGCTTCTTAGCACAGATACGCAGTATTTT	CSVDPTSGGLLSTDTQYF
many	TRBV5-1	TRBJ1-6	NA	15	TGCGCCAGCAGCTTGGATTCAGGGTCCAATTCACCCCTCCACTTT	CASSLDSGSNSPLHF
many	TRBV5-1	TRBJ2-3	NA	16	TGCGCCAGCAGCTTGGCCAAGGACAGACCCACAGATACGCAGTATTTT	CASSLAKDRPTDTQYF
many	TRBV7-2	TRBJ2-1	NA	16	TGTGCCAGCAGCTTAGTGGGAACCGAGCTCTACAATGAGCAGTTCTTC	CASSLVGTELYNEQFF
many	TRBV11-2	TRBJ2-2	NA	14	TGTGCCAGCAGCCTAAGGTCGGGGTCCGGGGAGCTGTTTTTT	CASSLRSGSGELFF
many	TRBV7-2	TRBJ2-3	TRBD2	14	TGTGCCACCATTAACCGGGAGGCCAAAGATACGCAGTATTTT	CATINREAKDTQYF
NA	TRBV19	TRBJ1-5	NA	13	TGTGCCAGTAGACAGCTACCTAATCAGCCCCAGCATTTT	CASRQLPNQPQHF
NA	TRBV7-8	TRBJ1-2	NA	14	TGTGCCAGCACCCCCGAAGGGGCCCTTCCAAGATACACCTTC	CASTPEGALPRYTF
few	TRBV9	TRBJ2-1	NA	17	TGTGCCAGCAGCGTTAACCGGGACGCCTCCTCCTACAATGAGCAGTTCTTC	CASSVNRDASSYNEQFF
few	TRBV4-2	TRBJ1-1	NA	15	TGTGCCAGCAGCCAGAGTGATGGTGTGGGGACTGAAGCTTTCTTT	CASSQSDGVGTEAFF
NA	TRBV6-4	TRBJ2-1	NA	14	TGTGCCAGCAGTGTTGGCAGGGTCGGCAATGAGCAGTTCTTC	CASSVGRVGNEQFF
few	TRBV6-1	TRBJ2-3	NA	13	TGTGCCAGCAAATCGCCACCGATCAATACGCAGTATTTT	CASKSPPINTQYF
few	TRBV28	TRBJ1-4	NA	12	TGTGCCAGCAGTCGCTTAGAGGAAAAACTGTTTTTT	CASSRLEEKLFF